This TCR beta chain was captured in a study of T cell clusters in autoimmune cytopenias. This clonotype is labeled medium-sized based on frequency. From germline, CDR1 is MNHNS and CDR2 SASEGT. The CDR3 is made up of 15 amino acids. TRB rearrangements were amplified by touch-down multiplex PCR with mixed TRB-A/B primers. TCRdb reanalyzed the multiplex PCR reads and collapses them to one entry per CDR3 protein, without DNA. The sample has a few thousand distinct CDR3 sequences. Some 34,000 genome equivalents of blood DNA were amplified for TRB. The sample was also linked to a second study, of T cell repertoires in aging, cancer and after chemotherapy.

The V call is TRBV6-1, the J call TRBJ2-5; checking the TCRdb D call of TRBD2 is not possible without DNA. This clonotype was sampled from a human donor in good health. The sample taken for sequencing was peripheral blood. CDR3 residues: CASRRLAGDQETQYF.